Reported below is one TCR beta chain. Which antigen it targets is not known. No quality values exist for individual bases; no much larger clone is one base distant. The CDR3 numbers 15 residues from cysteine through phenylalanine. Just the 45-base CDR3 DNA is kept, in frame starting at base 1. Reading the germline V gene gives CDR1 MNHNS and CDR2 SASEGT. V is clipped by 11 bases and J by 4 bases, and the sequence between their germline boundaries is 23 bases long. For sequencing, an Illumina NovaSeq 6000 was employed. cDNA libraries for TCRalpha and TCRbeta were prepared by 5'RACE using constant-segment primers, with sample barcodes and unique molecular identifiers added. RNA was extracted from every sample with Trizol reagent. Libraries were amplified in two PCR steps, with a second sample barcode and Illumina TruSeq adapters added in the second step. Libraries were sequenced on an Illumina NovaSeq with 2 x 150 bp paired-end reads. The authors processed their data as follows. Demultiplexing of reads and collapsing into UMI-guided consensus sequences were performed with migec v1.2.7. Using mixcr v2.1.11, UMI consensuses were aligned to TRA and TRB V and J templates and then assembled into clonotypes. Clonotypes were classified as expanded or contracted when called significant by both edgeR and NoisET, with noise models trained on biological replicates. For edgeR calls, the cutoffs were a false discovery rate-adjusted p below 0.01 and a log2 fold-change threshold of 1. As an exploratory analysis of dynamics, PCA with hierarchical clustering was applied to max-normalized trajectories of the 1000 most abundant clonotypes. Separately sequenced CD4+ and CD8+ repertoires were used to assign the CD4 or CD8 phenotype of responding clones. Using fastp trimming at Q25 and MiXCR clonotype assembly, TCRdb reanalyzed the public sequencing data and kept in-frame beta chains. When rows share a CDR3 protein, they turn into one entry using the most common DNA and genes. In this record, the V and J calls reflect TCRdb's handling and not the investigators' own analysis. In all, the sample holds under 200,000 distinct CDR3 sequences, and approximately 10% of those were seen once. The ten largest clones represent approximately 3.8% of the sample.

This entry is derived from a study of T-cell memory formation after mild COVID-19 (dated by TCRdb to the early 2020s). For the wider study: TCR sequence clusters from the two donors were found to be largely donor specific. Two young, previously healthy adult volunteers made up the cohort, one male and one female. Longitudinal TCRalpha and TCRbeta repertoire sequencing tracked T-cell clones expanding and contracting after mild COVID-19 in two donors. General conclusions and limits of the study: Contracting CD4+ clones appeared mostly in the CM and EM memory subsets, whereas CD8+ clones were enriched in EMRA. Some responding clones were found in pre-infection memory, which suggests that pre-existing cross-reactive memory T cells took part in the SARS-CoV-2 response. Only a couple of mild cases were covered in the study, and larger cohorts including severe cases with pre-infection samples were considered necessary. SARS-CoV-2 specificity was not confirmed for the second-wave clones peaking on day 37. Clones contracting from day 15 to 85 had balanced CD4/CD8 phenotypes, while a second wave expanding from day 15 to 37 was biased towards CD4+.

Ficoll-Paque density gradient centrifugation was used to isolate PBMCs. The chain was built from TRBV6-1 and TRBJ1-1, with TRBD1 perhaps the D gene, on 6 matching bases. Sequences were obtained from PBMCs or a T cell subset sorted from them (not recorded which). The source is a man between 18 and 29 years old who had mild COVID-19 (a few samples of this study predate the infection). The sample titles of this study are shuffled in the database, so cell type and time point are left out; the donor was told from shared clones. The DNA sequence reads TGTGCCTCTCGCGAATGGGGCGGGGGCGTCACTGAAGCTTTCTTT. Its amino acids are CASREWGGGVTEAFF.